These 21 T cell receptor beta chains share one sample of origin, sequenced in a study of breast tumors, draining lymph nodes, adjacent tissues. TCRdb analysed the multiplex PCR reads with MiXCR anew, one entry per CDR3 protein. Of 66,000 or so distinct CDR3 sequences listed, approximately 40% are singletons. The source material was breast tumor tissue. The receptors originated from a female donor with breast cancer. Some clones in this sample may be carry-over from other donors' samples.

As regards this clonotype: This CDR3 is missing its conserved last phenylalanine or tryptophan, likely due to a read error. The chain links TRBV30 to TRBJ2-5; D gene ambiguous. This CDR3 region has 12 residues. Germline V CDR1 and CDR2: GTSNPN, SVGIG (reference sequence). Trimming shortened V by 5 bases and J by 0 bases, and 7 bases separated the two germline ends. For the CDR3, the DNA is TGTGCCTGGGGGAAGGACCAAGAGACCCAGTACCTC. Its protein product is CAWGKDQETQYL.

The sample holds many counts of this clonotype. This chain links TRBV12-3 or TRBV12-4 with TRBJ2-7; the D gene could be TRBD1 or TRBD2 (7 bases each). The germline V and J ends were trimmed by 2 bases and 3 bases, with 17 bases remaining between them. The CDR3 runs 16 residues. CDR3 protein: CASSLHQTGEGYEQYF. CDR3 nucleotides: TGTGCCAGCAGTTTACACCAAACAGGGGAGGGCTACGAGCAGTACTTC.

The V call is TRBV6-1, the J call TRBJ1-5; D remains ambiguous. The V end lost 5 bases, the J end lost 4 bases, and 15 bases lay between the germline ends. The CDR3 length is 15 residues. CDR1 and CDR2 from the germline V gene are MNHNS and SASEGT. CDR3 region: CASSQLRTENQPQHF. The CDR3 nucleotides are TGTGCCAGCAGTCAACTAAGAACAGAGAATCAGCCCCAGCATTTT.

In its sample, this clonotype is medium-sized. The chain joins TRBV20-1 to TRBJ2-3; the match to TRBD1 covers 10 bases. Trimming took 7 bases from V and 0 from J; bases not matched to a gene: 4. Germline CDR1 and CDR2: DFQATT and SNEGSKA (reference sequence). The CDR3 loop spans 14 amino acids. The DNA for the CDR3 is TGCAGTGTAGAGGGACAGGGGAGCACAGATACGCAGTATTTT. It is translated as CSVEGQGSTDTQYF.

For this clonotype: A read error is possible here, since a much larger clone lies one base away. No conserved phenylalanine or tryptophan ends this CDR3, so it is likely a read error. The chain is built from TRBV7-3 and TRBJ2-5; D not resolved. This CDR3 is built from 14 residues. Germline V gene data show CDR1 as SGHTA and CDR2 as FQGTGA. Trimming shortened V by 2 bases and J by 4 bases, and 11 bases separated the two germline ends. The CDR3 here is CASSLSGVLETQYL. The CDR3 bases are TGTGCCAGCAGCTTATCCGGCGTTCTAGAGACCCAGTACCTC.

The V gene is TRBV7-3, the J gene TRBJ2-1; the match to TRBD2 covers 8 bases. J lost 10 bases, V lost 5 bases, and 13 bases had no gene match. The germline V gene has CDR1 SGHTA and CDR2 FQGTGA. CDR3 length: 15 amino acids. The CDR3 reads CASSPTSGGPGEQFF. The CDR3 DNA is TGTGCCAGCAGCCCCACATCGGGAGGGCCCGGGGAGCAGTTCTTC.

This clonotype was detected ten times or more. In nucleotides, the CDR3 is TGTGCCATTAGCGCCGGGTCCTCATCCTACGAGCAGTACTTC. This gives the protein CAISAGSSSYEQYF. This sequence joins TRBV27 and TRBJ2-7; tentative D call: TRBD2 (5 bases). With 10 bases removed from V and 1 base from J, the gap between germline ends came to 17 bases. The CDR3 spans 14 residues. The V gene's germline CDR1 is MNHEY and CDR2 SMNVEV (reference sequence).

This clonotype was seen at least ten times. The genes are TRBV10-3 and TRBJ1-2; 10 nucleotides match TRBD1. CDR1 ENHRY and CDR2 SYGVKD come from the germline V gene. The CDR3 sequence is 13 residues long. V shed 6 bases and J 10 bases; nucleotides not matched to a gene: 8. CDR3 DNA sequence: TGTGCCATCAGGGCCCGGGACAGGGGCGTCTACACCTTC. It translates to CAIRARDRGVYTF.

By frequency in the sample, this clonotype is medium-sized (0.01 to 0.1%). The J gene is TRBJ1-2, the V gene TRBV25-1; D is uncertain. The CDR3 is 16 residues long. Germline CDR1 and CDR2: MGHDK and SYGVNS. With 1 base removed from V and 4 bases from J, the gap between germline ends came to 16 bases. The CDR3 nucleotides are TGTGCCAGCAGTGAATCCCGGCCGACCTACCCCTATGGCTACACCTTC. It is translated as CASSESRPTYPYGYTF.

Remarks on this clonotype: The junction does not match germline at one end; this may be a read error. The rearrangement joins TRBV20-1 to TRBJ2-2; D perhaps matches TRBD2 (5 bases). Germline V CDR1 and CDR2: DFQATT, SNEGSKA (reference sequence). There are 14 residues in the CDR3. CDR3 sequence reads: CSARDGKGTGELSW. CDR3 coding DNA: TGCAGTGCTAGAGATGGGAAGGGAACCGGGGAGCTGTCTTGG.

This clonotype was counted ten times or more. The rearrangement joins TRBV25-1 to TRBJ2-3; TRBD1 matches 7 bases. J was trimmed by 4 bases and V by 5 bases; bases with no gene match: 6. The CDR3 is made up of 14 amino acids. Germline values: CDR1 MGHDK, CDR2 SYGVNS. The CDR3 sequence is CASSLQGVSDTQYF. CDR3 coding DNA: TGTGCCAGCAGTTTGCAGGGGGTGTCAGATACGCAGTATTTT.

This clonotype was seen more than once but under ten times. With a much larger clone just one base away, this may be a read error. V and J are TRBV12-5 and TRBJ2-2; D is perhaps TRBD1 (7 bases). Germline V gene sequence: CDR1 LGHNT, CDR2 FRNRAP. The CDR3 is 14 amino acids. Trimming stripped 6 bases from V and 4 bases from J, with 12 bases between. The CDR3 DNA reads TGTGCTAGTGGGAGCCAGGGGGGCACCGGGGAGCTGTTTTTT. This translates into CASGSQGGTGELFF.

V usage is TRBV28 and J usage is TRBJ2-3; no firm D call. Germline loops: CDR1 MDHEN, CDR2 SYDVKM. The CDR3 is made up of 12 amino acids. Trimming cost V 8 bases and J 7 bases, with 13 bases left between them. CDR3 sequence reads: CASGSQVYTQYF. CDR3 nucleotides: TGTGCCAGCGGTTCACAAGTCTATACGCAGTATTTT.

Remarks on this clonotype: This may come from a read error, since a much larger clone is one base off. CDR3 coding DNA: TGCAGTGCTGGAGAACCCCTTAGCGGGGGGACCCAAGAGACCCAGTACTTC. Translating it yields CSAGEPLSGGTQETQYF. The rearrangement joins TRBV20-1 to TRBJ2-5; 10 bases align to TRBD2. The CDR3 is 17 residues long. Germline V CDR1 and CDR2: DFQATT, SNEGSKA (reference sequence).

The CDR3 sequence: CASSSDRGQYTDTQYF. The CDR3 bases are TGTGCCAGTAGCTCGGACAGGGGGCAGTACACAGATACGCAGTATTTT. The chain joins TRBV19 to TRBJ2-3, with TRBD1 matching 11 bases. CDR1 and CDR2 (germline): LNHDA, SQIVND (reference sequence). J lost 2 bases, V lost 6 bases, and 7 bases had no gene match. The length of the CDR3 is 16 residues.

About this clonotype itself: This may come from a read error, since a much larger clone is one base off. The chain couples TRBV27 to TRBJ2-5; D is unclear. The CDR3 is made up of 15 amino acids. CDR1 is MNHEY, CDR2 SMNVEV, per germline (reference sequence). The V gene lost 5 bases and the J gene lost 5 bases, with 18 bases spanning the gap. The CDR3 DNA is TGTGCCAGCAGTAGGCGACGGGCCCCCCGGGAGACCCAGTACTTC. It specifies CASSRRRAPRETQYF.

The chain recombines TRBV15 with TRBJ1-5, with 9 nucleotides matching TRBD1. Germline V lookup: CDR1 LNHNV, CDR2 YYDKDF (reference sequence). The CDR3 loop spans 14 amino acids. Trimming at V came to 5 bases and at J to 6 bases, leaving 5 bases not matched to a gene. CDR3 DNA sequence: TGTGCCACCAGCGGGGGACAGGGTGGTCAGCCCCAGCATTTT. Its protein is CATSGGQGGQPQHF.

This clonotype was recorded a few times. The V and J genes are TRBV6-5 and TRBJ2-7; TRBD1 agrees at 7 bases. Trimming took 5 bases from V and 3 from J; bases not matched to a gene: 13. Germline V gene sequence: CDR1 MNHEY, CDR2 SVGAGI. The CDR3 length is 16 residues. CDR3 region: CASSHLQGRSIYEQYF. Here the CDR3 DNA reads TGTGCCAGCAGTCACCTACAGGGGCGCAGCATCTACGAGCAGTACTTC.

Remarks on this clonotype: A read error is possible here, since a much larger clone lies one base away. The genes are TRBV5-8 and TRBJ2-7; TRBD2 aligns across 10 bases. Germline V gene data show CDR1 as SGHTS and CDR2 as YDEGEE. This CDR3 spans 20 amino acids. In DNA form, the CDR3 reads TGTGCCAGCAGCTTGGCGTGGTCCAGGCTGTTAAGCGGGAGGGCCCGGGTACTGCACTTC. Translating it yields CASSLAWSRLLSGRARVLHF. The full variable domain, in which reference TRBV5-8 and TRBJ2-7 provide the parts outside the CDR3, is EAGVTQSPTHLIKTRGQQATLRCSPISGHTSVYWYQQALGLGLQFLLWYDEGEERNRGNFPPRFSGRQFPNYSSELNVNALELEDSALYLCASSLAWSRLLSGRARVLHFGPGTRLTVT.

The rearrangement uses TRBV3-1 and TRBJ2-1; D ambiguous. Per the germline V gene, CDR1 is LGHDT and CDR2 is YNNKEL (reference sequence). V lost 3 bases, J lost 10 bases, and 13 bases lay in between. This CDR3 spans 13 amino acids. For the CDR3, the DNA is TGTGCCAGCAGCCATGCCGAGCTCGGGGAGCAGTTCTTC. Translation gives CASSHAELGEQFF.

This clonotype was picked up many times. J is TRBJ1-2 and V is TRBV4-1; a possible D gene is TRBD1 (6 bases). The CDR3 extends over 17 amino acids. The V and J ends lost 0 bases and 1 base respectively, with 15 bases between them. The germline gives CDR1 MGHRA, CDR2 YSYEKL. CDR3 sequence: CASSQEGSWTVNYGYTF. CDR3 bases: TGCGCCAGCAGCCAAGAAGGATCTTGGACAGTTAACTATGGCTACACCTTC.